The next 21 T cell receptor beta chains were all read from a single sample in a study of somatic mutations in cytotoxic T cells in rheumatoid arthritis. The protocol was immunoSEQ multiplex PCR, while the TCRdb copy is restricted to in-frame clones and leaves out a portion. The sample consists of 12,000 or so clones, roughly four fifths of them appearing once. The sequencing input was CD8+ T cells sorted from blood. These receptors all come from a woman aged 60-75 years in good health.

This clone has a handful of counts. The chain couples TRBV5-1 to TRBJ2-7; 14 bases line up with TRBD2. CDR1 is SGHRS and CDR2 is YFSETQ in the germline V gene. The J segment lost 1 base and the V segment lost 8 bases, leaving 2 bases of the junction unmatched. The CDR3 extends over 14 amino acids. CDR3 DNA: TGCGCCAGTAGGACTAGCGGGGGGTCCTACGAGCAGTACTTC. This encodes CASRTSGGSYEQYF.

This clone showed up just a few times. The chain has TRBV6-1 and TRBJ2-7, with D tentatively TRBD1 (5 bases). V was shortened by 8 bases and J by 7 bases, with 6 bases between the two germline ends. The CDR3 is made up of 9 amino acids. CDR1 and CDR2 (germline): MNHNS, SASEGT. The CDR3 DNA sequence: TGTGCCAGCGGGGCTGAGCAGTACGTC. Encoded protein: CASGAEQYV.

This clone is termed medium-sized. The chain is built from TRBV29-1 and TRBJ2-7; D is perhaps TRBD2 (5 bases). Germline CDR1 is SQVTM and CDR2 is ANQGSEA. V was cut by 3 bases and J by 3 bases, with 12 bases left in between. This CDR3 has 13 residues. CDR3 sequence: CSVERAGYYEQYV. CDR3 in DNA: TGCAGCGTTGAGCGGGCCGGGTACTACGAGCAGTACGTC.

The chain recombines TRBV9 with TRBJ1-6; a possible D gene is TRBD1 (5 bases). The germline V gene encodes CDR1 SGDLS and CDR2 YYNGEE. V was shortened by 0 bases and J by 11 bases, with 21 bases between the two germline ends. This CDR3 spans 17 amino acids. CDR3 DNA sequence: TGTGCCAGCAGCGTAGAGATACAGGCGTCGGATTGGACACCCCTCCACTTT. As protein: CASSVEIQASDWTPLHF.

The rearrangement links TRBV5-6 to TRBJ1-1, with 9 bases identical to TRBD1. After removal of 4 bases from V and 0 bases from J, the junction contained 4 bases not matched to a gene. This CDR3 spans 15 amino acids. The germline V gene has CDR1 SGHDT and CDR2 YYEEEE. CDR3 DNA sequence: TGTGCCAGCAGCGGGACAGGGAACTTGAACACTGAAGCTTTCTTT. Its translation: CASSGTGNLNTEAFF.

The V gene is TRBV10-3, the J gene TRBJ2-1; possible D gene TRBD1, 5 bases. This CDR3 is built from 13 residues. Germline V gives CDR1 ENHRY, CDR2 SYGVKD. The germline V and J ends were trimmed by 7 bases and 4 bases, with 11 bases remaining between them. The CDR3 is CAIMDNPYNEQFF. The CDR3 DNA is TGTGCCATCATGGACAACCCTTACAATGAGCAGTTCTTC.

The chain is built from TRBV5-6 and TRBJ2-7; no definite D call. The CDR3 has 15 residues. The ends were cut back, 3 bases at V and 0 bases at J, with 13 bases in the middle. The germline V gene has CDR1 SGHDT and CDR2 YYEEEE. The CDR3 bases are TGTGCCAGCAGCTCCTCCCCAGGTAGCTCCTACGAGCAGTACTTC. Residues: CASSSSPGSSYEQYF.

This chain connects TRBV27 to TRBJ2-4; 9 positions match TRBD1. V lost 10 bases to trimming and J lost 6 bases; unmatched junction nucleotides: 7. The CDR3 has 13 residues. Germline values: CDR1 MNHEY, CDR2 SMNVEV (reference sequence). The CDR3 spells CATRTGAANIQYF. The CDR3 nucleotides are TGTGCCACTCGGACAGGGGCGGCAAACATTCAGTACTTC.

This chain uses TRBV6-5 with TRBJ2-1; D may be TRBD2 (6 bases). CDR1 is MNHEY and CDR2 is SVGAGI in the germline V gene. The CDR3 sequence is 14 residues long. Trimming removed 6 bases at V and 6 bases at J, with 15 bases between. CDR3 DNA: TGTGCCAGCAGAACTGGCGGGGAGGTCAATGAGCAGTTCTTC. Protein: CASRTGGEVNEQFF.

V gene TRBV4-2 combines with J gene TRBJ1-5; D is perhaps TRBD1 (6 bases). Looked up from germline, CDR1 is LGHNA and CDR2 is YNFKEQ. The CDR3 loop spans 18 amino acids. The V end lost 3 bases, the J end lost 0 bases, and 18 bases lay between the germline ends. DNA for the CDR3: TGTGCCAGCAGCCACCTGGGGGGGCTCTCGAATAGCAATCAGCCCCAGCATTTT. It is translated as CASSHLGGLSNSNQPQHF.

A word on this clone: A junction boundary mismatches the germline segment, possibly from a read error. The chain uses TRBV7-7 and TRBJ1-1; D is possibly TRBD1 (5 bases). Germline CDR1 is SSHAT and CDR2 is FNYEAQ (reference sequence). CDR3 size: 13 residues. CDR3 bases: TGTGCTAGCAGCCAAGATCGGGGGGCTGAAGCTTTCTTT. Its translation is CASSQDRGAEAFF. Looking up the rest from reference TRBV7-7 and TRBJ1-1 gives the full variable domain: GAGVSQSPRYKVTKRGQDVTLRCDPISSHATLYWYQQALGQGPEFLTYFNYEAQPDKSGLPSDRFSAERPEGSISTLTIQRTEQRDSAMYRCASSQDRGAEAFFGQGTRLTVV.

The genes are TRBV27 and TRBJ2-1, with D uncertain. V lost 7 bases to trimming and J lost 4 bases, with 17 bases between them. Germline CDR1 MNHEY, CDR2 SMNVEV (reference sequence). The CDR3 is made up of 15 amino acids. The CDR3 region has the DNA TGTGCCAGCACCCTAGACTCCGGTCCATACAATGAGCAGTTCTTC. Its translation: CASTLDSGPYNEQFF.

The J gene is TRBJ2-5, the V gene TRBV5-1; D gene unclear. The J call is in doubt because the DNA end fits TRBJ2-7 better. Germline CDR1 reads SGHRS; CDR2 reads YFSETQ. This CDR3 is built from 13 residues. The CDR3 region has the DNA TGCGCCAGCAGCTTGGCCCCAGGTGACGAGCAGTACTTC. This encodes CASSLAPGDEQYF.

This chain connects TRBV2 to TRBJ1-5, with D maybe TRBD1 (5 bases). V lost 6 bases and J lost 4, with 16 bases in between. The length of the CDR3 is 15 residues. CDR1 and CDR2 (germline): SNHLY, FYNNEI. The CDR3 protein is CASRADSAFNQPQHF. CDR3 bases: TGTGCCAGCAGGGCAGACAGCGCCTTTAATCAGCCCCAGCATTTT.

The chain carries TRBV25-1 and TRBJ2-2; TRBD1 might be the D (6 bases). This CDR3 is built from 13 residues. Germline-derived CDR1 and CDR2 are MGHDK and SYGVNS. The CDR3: CATGHSDTGELFF. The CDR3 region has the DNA TGTGCGACGGGACACTCGGACACCGGGGAGCTGTTTTTT.

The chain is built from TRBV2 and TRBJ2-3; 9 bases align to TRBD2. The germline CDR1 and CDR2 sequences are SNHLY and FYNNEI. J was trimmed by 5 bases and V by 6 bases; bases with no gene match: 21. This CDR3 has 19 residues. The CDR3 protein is CASSAQRIIAGESEDTQYF. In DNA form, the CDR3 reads TGTGCCAGCAGCGCCCAGAGGATCATAGCGGGGGAGAGCGAAGATACGCAGTATTTT.

CDR3 in DNA: TGTGCCAGCAGCCCAATGGGACAGGGGGACTACGAGCAGTACTTC. Protein sequence: CASSPMGQGDYEQYF. The J gene is TRBJ2-7, the V gene TRBV14, with 11 bases matching TRBD1. Trimming cost V 4 bases and J 3 bases; bases outside gene matches: 5. Germline V gives CDR1 SGHDN, CDR2 FVKESK. The CDR3 loop spans 15 amino acids.

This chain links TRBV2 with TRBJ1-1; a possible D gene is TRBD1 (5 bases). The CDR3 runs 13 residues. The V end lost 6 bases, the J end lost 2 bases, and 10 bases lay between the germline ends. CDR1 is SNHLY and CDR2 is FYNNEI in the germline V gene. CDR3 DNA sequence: TGTGCCAGCAGGTCGGACAAAAACACTGAAGCTTTCTTT. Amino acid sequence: CASRSDKNTEAFF.

CDR3: CASSYGQNQPQHF. CDR3 nucleotides: TGTGCCAGCAGTTACGGGCAGAATCAGCCCCAGCATTTT. V and J are TRBV6-5 and TRBJ1-5; D is unresolved. Per the germline V gene, CDR1 is MNHEY and CDR2 is SVGAGI. The CDR3 loop spans 13 amino acids. V lost 2 bases and J 4 bases, leaving 6 bases between the germline ends.

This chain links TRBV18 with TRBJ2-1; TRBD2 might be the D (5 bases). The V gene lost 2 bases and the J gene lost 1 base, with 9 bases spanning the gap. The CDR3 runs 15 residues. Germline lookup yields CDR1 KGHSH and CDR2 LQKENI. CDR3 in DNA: TGTGCCAGCTCACCATCTGAGGGTTCCTACAATGAGCAGTTCTTC. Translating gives CASSPSEGSYNEQFF.

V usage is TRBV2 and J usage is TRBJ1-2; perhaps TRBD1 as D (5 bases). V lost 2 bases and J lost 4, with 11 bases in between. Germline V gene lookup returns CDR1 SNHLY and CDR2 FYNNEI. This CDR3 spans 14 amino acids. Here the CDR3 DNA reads TGTGCCAGCAGTGAATTTGACAGAATCTATGGCTACACCTTC. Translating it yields CASSEFDRIYGYTF.